This T cell receptor beta chain was obtained from a study of T-cell memory formation after mild COVID-19. Study-wide points: Clones from the second wave (peaking day 37) had unconfirmed SARS-CoV-2 specificity. Clones which contracted sat mainly in CM and EM if CD4+, and in EMRA if CD8+.

Looked up from germline, CDR1 is DFQATT and CDR2 is SNEGSKA (reference sequence). The CDR3 covers 15 residues. V lost 0 bases to trimming and J lost 0 bases, with 6 bases between them. Only a few counts were recorded for this clonotype. Its matching antigen is unknown. Amplification by 5'RACE using constant-segment primers produced TCR alpha and TCR beta cDNA libraries that carried sample barcodes and UMIs. One entry per CDR3 protein results from TCRdb running MiXCR on the 5' RACE reads. This repertoire shows 400,000 or so distinct CDR3 sequences, around 21% found once; its top ten account for around an eighth.

The V call is TRBV20-1, the J call TRBJ2-6, with unresolved D. Sequencing used PBMCs or a T cell subset sorted from them (not recorded which). This TCR was recovered from an adult woman who had mild COVID-19 (a few samples of this study predate the infection). Cell type and time point are not known. CDR3 loop: CSARDAVSGANVLTF. CDR3 DNA sequence: TGCAGTGCTAGAGATGCAGTCTCTGGGGCCAACGTCCTGACTTTC.